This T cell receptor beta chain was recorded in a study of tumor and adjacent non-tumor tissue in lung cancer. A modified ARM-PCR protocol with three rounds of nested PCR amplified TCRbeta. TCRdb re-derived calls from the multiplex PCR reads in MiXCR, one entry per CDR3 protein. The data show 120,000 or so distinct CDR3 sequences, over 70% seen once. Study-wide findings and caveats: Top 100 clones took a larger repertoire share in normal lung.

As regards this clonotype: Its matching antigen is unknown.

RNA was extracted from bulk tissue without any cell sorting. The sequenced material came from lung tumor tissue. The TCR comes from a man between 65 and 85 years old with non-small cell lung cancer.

CDR3 sequence reads: CASSQNMGANTGELFF. As DNA, the CDR3 is TGCGCCAGCAGCCAGAACATGGGTGCGAACACCGGGGAGCTGTTTTTT. The J gene is TRBJ2-2, the V gene TRBV4-3, with no clear D. V lost 3 bases and J lost 0, with 11 bases in between. The germline V gene encodes CDR1 LGHNA and CDR2 YSLEER. The CDR3 covers 16 residues.